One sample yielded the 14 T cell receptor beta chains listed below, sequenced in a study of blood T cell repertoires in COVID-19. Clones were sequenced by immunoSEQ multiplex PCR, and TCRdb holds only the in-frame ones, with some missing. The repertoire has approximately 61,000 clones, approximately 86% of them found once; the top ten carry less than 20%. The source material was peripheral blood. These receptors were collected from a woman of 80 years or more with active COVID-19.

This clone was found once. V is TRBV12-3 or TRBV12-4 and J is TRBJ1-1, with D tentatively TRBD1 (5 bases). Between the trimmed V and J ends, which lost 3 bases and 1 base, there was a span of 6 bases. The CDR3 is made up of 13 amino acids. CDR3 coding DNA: TGTGCCAGCAGTTTGACAGAGAACACTGAAGCTTTCTTT. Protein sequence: CASSLTENTEAFF.

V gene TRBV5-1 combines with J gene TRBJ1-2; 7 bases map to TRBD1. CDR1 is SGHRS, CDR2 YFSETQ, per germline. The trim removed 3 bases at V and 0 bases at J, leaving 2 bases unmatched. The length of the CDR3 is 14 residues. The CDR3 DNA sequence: TGCGCCAGCAGCTCGGGACAGTCTAACTATGGCTACACCTTC. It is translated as CASSSGQSNYGYTF.

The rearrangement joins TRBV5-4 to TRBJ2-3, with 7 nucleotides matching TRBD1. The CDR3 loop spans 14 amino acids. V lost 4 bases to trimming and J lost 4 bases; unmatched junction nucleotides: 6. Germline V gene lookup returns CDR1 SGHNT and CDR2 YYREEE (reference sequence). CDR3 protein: CASSGTAGADTQYF. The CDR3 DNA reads TGTGCCAGCAGCGGGACAGCTGGGGCAGATACGCAGTATTTT.

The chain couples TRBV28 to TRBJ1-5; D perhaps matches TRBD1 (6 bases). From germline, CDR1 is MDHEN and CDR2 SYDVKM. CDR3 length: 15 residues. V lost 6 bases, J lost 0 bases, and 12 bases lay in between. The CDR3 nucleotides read TGTGCCAGCAGCCCCACAGGGTATAGCAATCAGCCCCAGCATTTT. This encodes CASSPTGYSNQPQHF.

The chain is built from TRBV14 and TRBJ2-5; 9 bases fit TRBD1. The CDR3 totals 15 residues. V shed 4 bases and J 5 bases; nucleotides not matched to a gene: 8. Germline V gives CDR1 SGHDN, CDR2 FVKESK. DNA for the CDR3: TGTGCCAGCAGCCTTCGGACAGGGGTTCGGGAGACCCAGTACTTC. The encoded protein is CASSLRTGVRETQYF.

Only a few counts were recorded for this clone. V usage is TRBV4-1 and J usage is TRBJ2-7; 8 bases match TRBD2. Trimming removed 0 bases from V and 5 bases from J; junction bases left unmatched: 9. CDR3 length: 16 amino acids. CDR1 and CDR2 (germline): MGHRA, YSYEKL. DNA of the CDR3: TGCGCCAGCAGCCAAGATGGAACTAGCGGCAGTGACGAGCAGTACTTC. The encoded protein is CASSQDGTSGSDEQYF.

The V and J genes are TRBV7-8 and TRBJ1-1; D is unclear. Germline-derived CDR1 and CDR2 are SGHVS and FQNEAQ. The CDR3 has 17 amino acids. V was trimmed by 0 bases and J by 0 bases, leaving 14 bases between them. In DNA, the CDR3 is TGTGCCAGCAGCTTAGCCCTGACAATGGTCATGAACACTGAAGCTTTCTTT. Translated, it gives CASSLALTMVMNTEAFF.

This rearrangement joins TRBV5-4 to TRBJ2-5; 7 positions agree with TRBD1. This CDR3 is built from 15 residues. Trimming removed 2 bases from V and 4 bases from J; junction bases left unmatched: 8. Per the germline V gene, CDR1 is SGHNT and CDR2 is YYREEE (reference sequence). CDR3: CASSLSDRVGETQYF. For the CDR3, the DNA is TGTGCCAGCAGCTTATCCGACAGGGTTGGAGAGACCCAGTACTTC.

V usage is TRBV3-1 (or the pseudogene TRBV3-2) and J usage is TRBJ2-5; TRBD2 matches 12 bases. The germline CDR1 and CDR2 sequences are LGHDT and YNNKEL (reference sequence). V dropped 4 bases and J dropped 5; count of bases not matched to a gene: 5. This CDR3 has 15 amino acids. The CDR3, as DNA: TGTGCCAGCAGCCGCGGACTAGCGGGGCGTGAGACCCAGTACTTC. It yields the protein CASSRGLAGRETQYF.

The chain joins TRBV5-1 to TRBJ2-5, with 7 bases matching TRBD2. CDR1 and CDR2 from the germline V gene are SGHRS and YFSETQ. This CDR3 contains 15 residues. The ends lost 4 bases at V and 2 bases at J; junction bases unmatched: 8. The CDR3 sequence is CASSAGLVDQETQYF. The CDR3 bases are TGCGCCAGCAGCGCCGGACTAGTCGATCAAGAGACCCAGTACTTC.

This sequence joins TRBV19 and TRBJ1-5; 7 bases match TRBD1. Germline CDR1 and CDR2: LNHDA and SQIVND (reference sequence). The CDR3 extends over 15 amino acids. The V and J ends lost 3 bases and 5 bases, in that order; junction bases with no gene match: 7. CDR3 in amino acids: CASSMGAGGYQPQHF. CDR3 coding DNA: TGTGCCAGTAGTATGGGGGCAGGGGGTTATCAGCCCCAGCATTTT.

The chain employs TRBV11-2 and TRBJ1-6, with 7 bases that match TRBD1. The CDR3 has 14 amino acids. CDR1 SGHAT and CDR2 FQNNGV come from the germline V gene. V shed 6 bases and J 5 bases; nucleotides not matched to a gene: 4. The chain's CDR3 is CASSYRGDNSPLHF. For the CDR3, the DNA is TGTGCCAGCAGTTACAGGGGTGATAATTCACCCCTCCACTTT.

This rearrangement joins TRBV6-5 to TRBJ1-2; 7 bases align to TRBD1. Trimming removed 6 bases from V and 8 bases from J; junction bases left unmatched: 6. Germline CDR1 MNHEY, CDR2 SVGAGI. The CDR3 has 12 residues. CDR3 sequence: CASRGTERGYTF. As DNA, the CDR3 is TGTGCCAGCAGGGGGACAGAGCGGGGCTACACCTTC.

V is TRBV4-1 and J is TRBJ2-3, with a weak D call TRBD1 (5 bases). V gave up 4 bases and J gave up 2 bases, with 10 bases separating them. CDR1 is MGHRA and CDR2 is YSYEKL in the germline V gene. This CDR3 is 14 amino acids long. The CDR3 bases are TGCGCCAGCAGCCTGGGGCTGTTCACAGATACGCAGTATTTT. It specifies CASSLGLFTDTQYF.